This T cell receptor (beta chain) was identified in a study of T cell responses to AZD1222 COVID-19 vaccine. General observations from the study: AZD1222 recipients seropositive at baseline numbered only five to seven. Within unmutated variant regions lay the reported targets of nearly half of spike-specific TCRs.

As regards this clone: What it recognizes is unknown.

CDR1 is SGHKS and CDR2 is YYEKEE in the germline V gene (reference sequence). V was cut by 4 bases and J by 2 bases, with 12 bases left in between. The CDR3 is made up of 14 amino acids. Data came from immunoSEQ multiplex PCR; TCRdb stores just in-frame clones and leaves some out. The data contain roughly 140,000 clones, about 92% of them singletons. This rearrangement joins TRBV5-5 to TRBJ2-5, with D hard to call. The TCR sequence derives from an adult who had recovered from COVID-19. This specimen consisted of peripheral blood, obtained after recovery from COVID-19. The CDR3 sequence is CASSQGGRQETQYF. DNA of the CDR3: TGTGCCAGCAGCCAAGGCGGCAGACAAGAGACCCAGTACTTC. Drawing the rest from reference TRBV5-5 and TRBJ2-5, the complete variable domain is DAGVTQSPTHLIKTRGQQVTLRCSPISGHKSVSWYQQVLGQGPQFIFQYYEKEERGRGNFPDRFSARQFPNYSSELNVNALLLGDSALYLCASSQGGRQETQYFGPGTRLLVL.